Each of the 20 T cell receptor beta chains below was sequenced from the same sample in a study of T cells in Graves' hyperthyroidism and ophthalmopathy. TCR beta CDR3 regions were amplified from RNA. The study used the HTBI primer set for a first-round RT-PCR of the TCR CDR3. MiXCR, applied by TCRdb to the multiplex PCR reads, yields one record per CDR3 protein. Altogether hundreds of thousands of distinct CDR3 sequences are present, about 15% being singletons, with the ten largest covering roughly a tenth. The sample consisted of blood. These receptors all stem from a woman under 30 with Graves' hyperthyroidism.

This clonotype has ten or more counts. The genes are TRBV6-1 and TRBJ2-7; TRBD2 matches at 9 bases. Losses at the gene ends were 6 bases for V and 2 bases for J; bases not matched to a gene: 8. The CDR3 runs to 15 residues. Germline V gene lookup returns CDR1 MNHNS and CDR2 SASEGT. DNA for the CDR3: TGTGCCAGCAGGATATCTAGCGGGGACACCTACGAGCAGTACTTC. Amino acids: CASRISSGDTYEQYF.

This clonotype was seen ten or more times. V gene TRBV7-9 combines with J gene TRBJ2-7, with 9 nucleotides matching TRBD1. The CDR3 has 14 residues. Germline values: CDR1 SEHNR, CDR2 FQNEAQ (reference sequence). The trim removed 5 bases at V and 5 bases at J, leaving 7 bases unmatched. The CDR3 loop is CASSRQGESHEQYF. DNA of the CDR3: TGTGCCAGCAGCCGACAGGGGGAATCTCACGAGCAGTACTTC.

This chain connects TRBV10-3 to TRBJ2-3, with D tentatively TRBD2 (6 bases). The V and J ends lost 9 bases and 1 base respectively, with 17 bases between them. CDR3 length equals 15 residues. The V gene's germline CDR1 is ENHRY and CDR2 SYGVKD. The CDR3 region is CAIQPGREGTDTQYF. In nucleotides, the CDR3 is TGTGCCATACAGCCCGGGAGAGAAGGCACAGATACGCAGTATTTT.

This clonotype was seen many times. CDR3 amino acids: CASSPATGVGQYF. In nucleotides, the CDR3 is TGTGCCAGCAGCCCTGCGACAGGGGTGGGCCAGTACTTC. This chain joins TRBV7-9 and TRBJ2-5, with 8 positions matching TRBD1. V lost 5 bases to trimming and J lost 10 bases; unmatched junction nucleotides: 9. CDR1 and CDR2 (germline): SEHNR, FQNEAQ (reference sequence). This CDR3 spans 13 amino acids. The whole variable domain, filled in from reference TRBV7-9 and TRBJ2-5, reads DTGVSQNPRHKITKRGQNVTFRCDPISEHNRLYWYRQTLGQGPEFLTYFQNEAQLEKSRLLSDRFSAERPKGSFSTLEIQRTEQGDSAMYLCASSPATGVGQYFGPGTRLLVL.

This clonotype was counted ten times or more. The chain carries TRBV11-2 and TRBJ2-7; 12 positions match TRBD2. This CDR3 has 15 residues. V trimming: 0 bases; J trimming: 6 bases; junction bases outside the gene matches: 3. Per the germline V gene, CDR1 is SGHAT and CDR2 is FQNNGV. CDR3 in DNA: TGTGCCAGCAGCTTAGACCTAGCGGGAGGGCTCGAGCAGTACTTC. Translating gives CASSLDLAGGLEQYF.

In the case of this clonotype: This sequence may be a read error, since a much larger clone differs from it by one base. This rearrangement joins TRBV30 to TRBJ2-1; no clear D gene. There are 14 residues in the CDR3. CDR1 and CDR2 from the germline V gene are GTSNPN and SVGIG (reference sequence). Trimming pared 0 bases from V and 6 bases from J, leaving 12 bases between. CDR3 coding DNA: TGTGCCTGGAGTGTGATTGTAACGGGCAATGAGCAGTTCTTC. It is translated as CAWSVIVTGNEQFF.

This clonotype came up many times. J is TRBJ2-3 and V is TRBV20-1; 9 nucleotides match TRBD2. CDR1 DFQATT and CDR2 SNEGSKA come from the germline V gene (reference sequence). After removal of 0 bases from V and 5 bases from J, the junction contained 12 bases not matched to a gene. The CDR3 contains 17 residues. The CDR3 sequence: CSARDSLVAGVRDTQYF. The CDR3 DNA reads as TGCAGTGCTAGAGATTCTCTCGTAGCGGGAGTCAGAGATACGCAGTATTTT.

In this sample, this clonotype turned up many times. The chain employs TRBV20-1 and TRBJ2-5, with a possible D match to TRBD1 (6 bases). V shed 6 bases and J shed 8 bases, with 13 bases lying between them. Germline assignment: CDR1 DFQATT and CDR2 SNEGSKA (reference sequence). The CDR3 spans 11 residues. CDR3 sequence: CSANDRKTQYF. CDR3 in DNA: TGCAGTGCCAACGACAGGAAAACCCAGTACTTC.

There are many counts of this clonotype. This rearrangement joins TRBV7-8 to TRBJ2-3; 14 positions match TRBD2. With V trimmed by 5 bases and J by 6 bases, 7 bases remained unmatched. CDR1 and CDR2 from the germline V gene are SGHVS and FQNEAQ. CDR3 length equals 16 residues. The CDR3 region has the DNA TGTGCCAGCAGCCTCCGACTAGCGGGAGGGCTGGATACGCAGTATTTT. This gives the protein CASSLRLAGGLDTQYF.

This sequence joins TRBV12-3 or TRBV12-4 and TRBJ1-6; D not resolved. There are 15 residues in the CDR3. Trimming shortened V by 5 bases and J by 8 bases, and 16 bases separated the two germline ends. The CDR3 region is CASSLEGGYDSPLHF. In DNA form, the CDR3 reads TGTGCCAGCAGTCTTGAGGGAGGTTATGATTCACCCCTCCACTTT.

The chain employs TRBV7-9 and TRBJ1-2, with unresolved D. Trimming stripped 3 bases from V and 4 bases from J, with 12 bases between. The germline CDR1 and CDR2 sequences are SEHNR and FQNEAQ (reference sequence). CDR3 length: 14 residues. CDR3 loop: CASSFGPDLYGYTF. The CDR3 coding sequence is TGTGCCAGCAGCTTCGGACCGGACCTCTATGGCTACACCTTC.

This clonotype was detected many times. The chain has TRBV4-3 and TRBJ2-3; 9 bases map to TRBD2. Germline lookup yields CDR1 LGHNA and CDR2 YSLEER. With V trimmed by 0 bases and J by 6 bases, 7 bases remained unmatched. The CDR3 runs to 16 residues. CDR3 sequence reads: CASSQDRGSGSDTQYF. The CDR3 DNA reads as TGCGCCAGCAGCCAAGATCGAGGTAGCGGGAGTGATACGCAGTATTTT.

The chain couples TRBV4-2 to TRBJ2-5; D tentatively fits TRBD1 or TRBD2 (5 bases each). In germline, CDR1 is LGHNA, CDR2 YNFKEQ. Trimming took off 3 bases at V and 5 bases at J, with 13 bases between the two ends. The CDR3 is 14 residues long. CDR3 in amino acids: CASSHVRDGETQYF. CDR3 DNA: TGTGCCAGCAGCCATGTCAGGGACGGGGAGACCCAGTACTTC.

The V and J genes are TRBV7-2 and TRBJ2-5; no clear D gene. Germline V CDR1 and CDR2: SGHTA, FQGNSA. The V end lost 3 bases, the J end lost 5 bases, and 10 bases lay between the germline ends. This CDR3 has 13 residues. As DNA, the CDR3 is TGTGCCAGCAGCTTTGGTCCCTCGGAGACCCAGTACTTC. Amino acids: CASSFGPSETQYF.

CDR3 region: CASSTRQSTDTQYF. CDR3 in DNA: TGTGCCAGCAGTACCAGACAAAGCACAGATACGCAGTATTTT. The chain combines TRBV6-1 with TRBJ2-3; D gene unclear. V lost 5 bases and J 0 bases, leaving 9 bases between the germline ends. CDR1 and CDR2 from the germline V gene are MNHNS and SASEGT. The CDR3 has 14 residues.

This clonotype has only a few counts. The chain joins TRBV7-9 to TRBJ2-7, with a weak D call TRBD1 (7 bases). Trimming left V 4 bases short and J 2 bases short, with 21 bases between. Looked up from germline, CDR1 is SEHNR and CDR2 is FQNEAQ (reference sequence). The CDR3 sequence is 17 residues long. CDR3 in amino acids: CASSSGGMDRTAYEQYF. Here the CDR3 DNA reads TGTGCCAGCAGCTCAGGGGGGATGGACAGAACGGCCTACGAGCAGTACTTC.

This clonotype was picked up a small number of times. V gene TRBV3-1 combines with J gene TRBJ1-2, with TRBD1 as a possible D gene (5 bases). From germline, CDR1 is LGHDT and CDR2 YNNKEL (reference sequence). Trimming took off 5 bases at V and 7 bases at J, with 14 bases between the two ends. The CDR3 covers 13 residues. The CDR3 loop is CASSASGGGGYTF. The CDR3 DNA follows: TGTGCCAGCAGCGCTAGCGGGGGGGGTGGCTACACCTTC.

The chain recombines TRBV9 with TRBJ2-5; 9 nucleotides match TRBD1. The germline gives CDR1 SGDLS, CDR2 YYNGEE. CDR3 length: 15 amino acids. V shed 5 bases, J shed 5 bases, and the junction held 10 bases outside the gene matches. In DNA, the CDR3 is TGTGCCAGCAGTACAGGGGGCGGCAAGGGGGAGACCCAGTACTTC. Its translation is CASSTGGGKGETQYF.

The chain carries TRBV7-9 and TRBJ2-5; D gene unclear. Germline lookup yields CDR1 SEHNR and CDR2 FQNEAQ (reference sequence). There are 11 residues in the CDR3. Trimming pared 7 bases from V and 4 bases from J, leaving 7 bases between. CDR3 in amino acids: CASTSLETQYF. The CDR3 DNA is TGTGCCAGCACCTCACTAGAGACCCAGTACTTC.

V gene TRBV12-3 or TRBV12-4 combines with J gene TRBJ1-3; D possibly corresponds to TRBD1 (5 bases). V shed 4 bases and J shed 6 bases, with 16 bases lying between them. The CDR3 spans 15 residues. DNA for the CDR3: TGTGCCAGCAGTTCCCCGACAGATGGGGAAAACACCATATATTTT. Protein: CASSSPTDGENTIYF.